A single sample is the source of the 17 T cell receptor beta chains below, sequenced in a study of cytomegalovirus exposure and HLA in healthy donors (dated by TCRdb to about 2017). Receptors were amplified or captured by the immunoSEQ multiplex PCR assay. For the multiplex PCR, a mixture combining 60 forward primers for TCR Vbeta segments and 13 reverse primers for TCR Jbeta segments was used. TCRdb limited this immuneACCESS table to in-frame rearrangements with V and J called. A share of clones is missing; checked studies link under half to unresolved V genes, and the rest is unexplained. The sample data list about 99,000 clones, and over 65% of these were observed just once. Roughly 3% of the sample lies in the top ten. The sample was PBMCs. All receptors come from a man aged 35 to 55 in good health and CMV-seronegative.

In its sample, this clone was seen a few times. The V call is TRBV5-1, the J call TRBJ2-1; 7 bases line up with TRBD1. Per the germline V gene, CDR1 is SGHRS and CDR2 is YFSETQ. Germline trimming cut 5 bases from V and 9 bases from J; bases unmatched to any gene: 11. The CDR3 spans 14 residues. CDR3 residues: CASREGAGFGEQFF. As DNA, the CDR3 is TGCGCCAGCAGAGAGGGGGCTGGGTTTGGTGAGCAGTTCTTC. The variable domain in full, completed from reference TRBV5-1 and TRBJ2-1, reads KAGVTQTPRYLIKTRGQQVTLSCSPISGHRSVSWYQQTPGQGLQFLFEYFSETQRNKGNFPGRFSGRQFSNSRSEMNVSTLELGDSALYLCASREGAGFGEQFFGPGTRLTVL.

This clone was picked up a small number of times. This chain connects TRBV28 to TRBJ2-2, with 8 bases matching TRBD1. There are 15 residues in the CDR3. Per germline, CDR1 MDHEN and CDR2 SYDVKM. The trim removed 6 bases at V and 1 base at J, leaving 4 bases unmatched. In DNA form, the CDR3 reads TGTGCCAGCAGAAGGACAGGGAGGAACACCGGGGAGCTGTTTTTT. Protein sequence: CASRRTGRNTGELFF.

This chain connects TRBV5-4 to TRBJ2-7, with 7 bases identical to TRBD1. Per germline, CDR1 SGHNT and CDR2 YYREEE (reference sequence). This CDR3 contains 15 residues. The ends lost 0 bases at V and 2 bases at J; junction bases unmatched: 5. The CDR3 DNA follows: TGTGCCAGCAGCTTGGGGCCGGGACAGACCTACGAGCAGTACTTC. Amino acids: CASSLGPGQTYEQYF.

The sample holds a few counts of this clone. V gene TRBV7-2 combines with J gene TRBJ2-6, with D hard to call. Germline CDR1 SGHTA, CDR2 FQGNSA. V was cut by 1 base and J by 0 bases, with 13 bases left in between. The CDR3 is 18 residues long. The CDR3 DNA reads TGTGCCAGCAGCTTAGAACCAGAAACTACCTCTGGGGCCAACGTCCTGACTTTC. Amino acid sequence: CASSLEPETTSGANVLTF.

The chain links TRBV19 to TRBJ1-5; 8 nucleotides match TRBD1. Per germline, CDR1 LNHDA and CDR2 SQIVND (reference sequence). This CDR3 has 15 residues. J lost 2 bases, V lost 5 bases, and 5 bases had no gene match. DNA of the CDR3: TGTGCCAGTAGTGGGCAGGGGGCTGGCAATCAGCCCCAGCATTTT. Translation gives CASSGQGAGNQPQHF.

V gene TRBV6-1 combines with J gene TRBJ2-3, with unresolved D. Looked up from germline, CDR1 is MNHNS and CDR2 is SASEGT. V was clipped by 2 bases and J by 11 bases, with 17 bases between them. The CDR3 has 14 amino acids. The CDR3 loop is CASSELLSQLGQYF. The CDR3, as DNA: TGTGCCAGCAGTGAACTACTAAGCCAGCTGGGGCAGTATTTT.

The chain recombines TRBV28 with TRBJ1-3; TRBD1 agrees at 9 bases. V shed 4 bases, J shed 7 bases, and the junction held 11 bases outside the gene matches. From germline, CDR1 is MDHEN and CDR2 SYDVKM. This CDR3 region has 16 residues. This chain's CDR3 is CASSSGQGAEGNTIYF. In DNA form, the CDR3 reads TGTGCCAGCAGTTCGGGACAGGGTGCAGAAGGGAACACCATATATTTT.

The rearrangement joins TRBV2 to TRBJ2-2, with D possibly being TRBD2 (6 bases). The germline CDR1 and CDR2 sequences are SNHLY and FYNNEI. The CDR3 totals 16 residues. Trimming took off 2 bases at V and 0 bases at J, with 10 bases between the two ends. CDR3 in amino acids: CASSEIGGPNTGELFF. CDR3 DNA: TGTGCCAGCAGTGAAATCGGGGGACCGAACACCGGGGAGCTGTTTTTT.

The chain joins TRBV27 to TRBJ2-7, with 9 bases aligning to TRBD2. J gave up 3 bases and V 2 bases, and 5 bases lay outside the gene matches. CDR1 is MNHEY and CDR2 is SMNVEV in the germline V gene (reference sequence). The CDR3 has 15 residues. Here the CDR3 DNA reads TGTGCCAGCAGTTTAGGACTAGCGCCTAACTACGAGCAGTACTTC. Translated: CASSLGLAPNYEQYF.

The chain recombines TRBV18 with TRBJ2-2; the D is unclear. V shed 6 bases and J shed 8 bases, with 7 bases lying between them. CDR1 and CDR2 (germline): KGHSH, LQKENI. CDR3 length: 11 amino acids. The CDR3 here is CASSAAGELFF. CDR3 DNA sequence: TGTGCCAGCTCCGCGGCGGGGGAGCTGTTTTTT.

CDR3 amino acids: CASSPSGTSIHEQYF. The CDR3 DNA follows: TGTGCCAGCAGTCCCTCCGGGACTAGCATCCACGAGCAGTACTTC. The genes are TRBV6-1 and TRBJ2-7; 9 nucleotides match TRBD2. The CDR3 runs to 15 residues. Losses at the gene ends were 5 bases for V and 5 bases for J; bases not matched to a gene: 10. In germline, CDR1 is MNHNS, CDR2 SASEGT.

This chain uses TRBV9 with TRBJ1-2; 7 nucleotides line up with TRBD1. The V gene's germline CDR1 is SGDLS and CDR2 YYNGEE. J was trimmed by 5 bases and V by 2 bases; bases with no gene match: 9. The CDR3 contains 15 residues. The DNA of the CDR3 is TGTGCCAGCAGCGTTTTCGGGACAGCCATATATGGCTACACCTTC. Its protein product is CASSVFGTAIYGYTF.

The DNA of the CDR3 is TGCGCCAGCAGTGAGCGGCGAACAGTGAACACTGAAGCTTTCTTT. Its translation is CASSERRTVNTEAFF. The J gene is TRBJ1-1, the V gene TRBV10-1; D gene unclear. This CDR3 contains 15 residues. Germline values: CDR1 WNHNN, CDR2 SYGVQD (reference sequence). Trimming took 2 bases from V and 0 from J, leaving 10 bases between them.

The table lists this clone with a count of one. The chain uses TRBV11-2 and TRBJ2-5; possible D gene TRBD1, 5 bases. From germline, CDR1 is SGHAT and CDR2 FQNNGV. The CDR3 extends over 13 amino acids. Trimming removed 5 bases from V and 3 bases from J, with 10 bases in between. The chain's CDR3 is CASSQDRKETQYF. The CDR3 DNA follows: TGTGCCAGCAGCCAAGACAGAAAAGAGACCCAGTACTTC.

V is TRBV6-5 and J is TRBJ2-1; possibly TRBD2 for D (5 bases). V was cut by 6 bases and J by 0 bases, with 12 bases left in between. The V gene's germline CDR1 is MNHEY and CDR2 SVGAGI. The length of the CDR3 is 15 residues. The CDR3 bases are TGTGCCAGCAGGCCAACTGGGAGCTCCTACAATGAGCAGTTCTTC. This gives the protein CASRPTGSSYNEQFF.

The rearrangement uses TRBV5-1 and TRBJ1-5, with D possibly being TRBD1 (5 bases). V was pared by 3 bases and J by 5 bases, with 9 bases between. This CDR3 is built from 13 residues. Germline lookup yields CDR1 SGHRS and CDR2 YFSETQ. The CDR3 protein is CASSSQGDQPQHF. CDR3 DNA sequence: TGCGCCAGCAGCTCCCAGGGCGATCAGCCCCAGCATTTT.

The gene calls are TRBV29-1 and TRBJ1-2; 9 bases line up with TRBD1. With V trimmed by 5 bases and J by 0 bases, 13 bases remained unmatched. This CDR3 spans 17 amino acids. Germline V gives CDR1 SQVTM, CDR2 ANQGSEA. Here the CDR3 reads CSVWSRDREGANYGYTF. Here the CDR3 DNA reads TGCAGCGTTTGGAGCCGGGACAGGGAGGGCGCTAACTATGGCTACACCTTC.